These 21 T cell receptor beta chains were all obtained from the same sample, sequenced in a study of graft-versus-host responses after intestinal transplantation. The protocol was immunoSEQ multiplex PCR, while the TCRdb copy is restricted to in-frame clones and leaves out a portion. The sample lists over 100,000 clones, around nine tenths occurring once. Antigen specificity for these receptors is unknown. Material: unstimulated CD4+ T cells sorted from spleen or lymph node cells, obtained before transplant. These receptors came from a human donor who was the organ donor for an intestinal transplant.

The chain recombines TRBV21-1 with TRBJ2-2; the DNA was not compared with TRBD2, the D call given in the table. TRBV21-1 is a pseudogene segment. CDR3 length: 16 residues. CDR3 amino acids: CASSNPPASPTGELFF. In nucleotides, the CDR3 is TGTGCCAGCAGCAACCCTCCGGCTAGCCCCACCGGGGAGCTGTTTTTT.

V usage is TRBV27 and J usage is TRBJ2-5; 8 bases are a match to TRBD1. The J call is doubtful: the DNA matches TRBJ2-7 better. Germline values: CDR1 MNHEY, CDR2 SMNVEV (reference sequence). The CDR3 length is 13 residues. In DNA form, the CDR3 reads TGTGCCAGCAGTTTAAGGACAGGGTGCGAGCAGTACTTC. This codes for CASSLRTGCEQYF.

J is TRBJ1-5 and V is TRBV7-3; the D is unclear. V dropped 2 bases and J dropped 0 bases, with 8 bases sitting between them. Germline CDR1 SGHTA, CDR2 FQGTGA. The CDR3 extends over 15 amino acids. This CDR3 reads CASSLGTFSNQPQHF. The CDR3 DNA reads TGTGCCAGCAGCTTAGGAACTTTTAGCAATCAGCCCCAGCATTTT.

The V gene is TRBV19, the J gene TRBJ2-4; D tentatively fits TRBD1 or TRBD2 (7 bases each). The CDR3 spans 15 residues. V was shortened by 4 bases and J by 6 bases, with 16 bases between the two germline ends. Germline CDR1 LNHDA, CDR2 SQIVND (reference sequence). This CDR3 reads CASSRVDREGNIQYF. CDR3 bases: TGTGCCAGTAGTAGGGTAGACAGGGAGGGAAACATTCAGTACTTC.

V and J are TRBV7-3 and TRBJ2-3; 11 bases line up with TRBD1. This CDR3 is 15 amino acids long. V lost 5 bases, J lost 4 bases, and 5 bases stayed unmatched. The germline gives CDR1 SGHTA, CDR2 FQGTGA. The CDR3 DNA reads TGTGCCAGCAGCGCGGGACAGGGGGTCGCAGATACGCAGTATTTT. Translation gives CASSAGQGVADTQYF.

The rearrangement uses TRBV5-4 and TRBJ2-7, with 9 bases that match TRBD2. The trim removed 4 bases at V and 2 bases at J, leaving 7 bases unmatched. Germline V CDR1 and CDR2: SGHNT, YYREEE (reference sequence). CDR3 size: 15 residues. The CDR3: CASSRISGGPYEQYF. Here the CDR3 DNA reads TGTGCCAGCAGCCGAATTAGCGGGGGCCCCTACGAGCAGTACTTC.

The chain links TRBV5-4 to TRBJ1-4; 7 bases are a match to TRBD1. The CDR3 length is 16 residues. V lost 3 bases, J lost 4 bases, and 9 bases stayed unmatched. Germline loops: CDR1 SGHNT, CDR2 YYREEE (reference sequence). CDR3 region: CASSSEPGQSNEKLFF. CDR3 DNA: TGTGCCAGCAGCTCGGAACCGGGACAGAGTAATGAAAAACTGTTTTTT.

This clone was seen once. This sequence joins TRBV6-1 and TRBJ2-6, with TRBD2 as a possible D gene (6 bases). V shed 6 bases and J shed 0 bases, with 6 bases lying between them. Germline V gene data show CDR1 as MNHNS and CDR2 as SASEGT. This CDR3 is 14 amino acids long. The chain's CDR3 is CASSGSSGANVLTF. CDR3 coding DNA: TGTGCCAGCAGCGGGAGCTCTGGGGCCAACGTCCTGACTTTC.

The chain links TRBV13 to TRBJ2-1; a possible D gene is TRBD2 (6 bases). Per the germline V gene, CDR1 is PRHDT and CDR2 is FYEKMQ (reference sequence). V lost 5 bases, J lost 7 bases, and 18 bases lay in between. This CDR3 is 15 amino acids long. CDR3 nucleotides: TGTGCCAGCAGCCGGAGAGGACTAAGCTCGAATGAGCAGTTCTTC. Translation: CASSRRGLSSNEQFF.

The V gene is TRBV19, the J gene TRBJ2-3, with D uncertain. The germline V gene has CDR1 LNHDA and CDR2 SQIVND (reference sequence). Trimming removed 3 bases at V and 2 bases at J, with 12 bases between. The CDR3 covers 15 residues. The CDR3 region has the DNA TGTGCCAGTAGTATGTACGGGTCTACCACAGATACGCAGTATTTT. Translation: CASSMYGSTTDTQYF.

V usage is TRBV28 and J usage is TRBJ2-2, with D tentatively TRBD1 or TRBD2 (5 bases each). V was trimmed by 2 bases and J by 5 bases, leaving 15 bases between them. The CDR3 covers 16 residues. Germline lookup yields CDR1 MDHEN and CDR2 SYDVKM. As DNA, the CDR3 is TGTGCCAGCAGTTTAGAACGGGGCACGAGGACCGGGGAGCTGTTTTTT. Its translation: CASSLERGTRTGELFF.

The chain joins TRBV29-1 to TRBJ2-2; D might be TRBD2 (6 bases). CDR1 and CDR2 (germline): SQVTM, ANQGSEA. V lost 4 bases, J lost 4 bases, and 16 bases lay in between. The CDR3 is 15 residues long. As DNA, the CDR3 is TGCAGCGTTGTTACGAACGGGAGTTCCACCGGGGAGCTGTTTTTT. Translation gives CSVVTNGSSTGELFF.

This chain uses TRBV5-1 with TRBJ2-3; 9 nucleotides align to TRBD2. The CDR3 loop spans 14 amino acids. Germline CDR1 is SGHRS and CDR2 is YFSETQ. V dropped 4 bases and J dropped 2; count of bases not matched to a gene: 2. The chain's CDR3 is CASSRLAATDTQYF. For the CDR3, the DNA is TGCGCCAGCAGCAGACTAGCGGCCACAGATACGCAGTATTTT. The whole variable domain, filled in from reference TRBV5-1 and TRBJ2-3, reads KAGVTQTPRYLIKTRGQQVTLSCSPISGHRSVSWYQQTPGQGLQFLFEYFSETQRNKGNFPGRFSGRQFSNSRSEMNVSTLELGDSALYLCASSRLAATDTQYFGPGTRLTVL.

V usage is TRBV2 and J usage is TRBJ1-4; possible D gene TRBD1, 5 bases. Per the germline V gene, CDR1 is SNHLY and CDR2 is FYNNEI. V was clipped by 7 bases and J by 8 bases, with 14 bases between them. CDR3 length: 13 amino acids. The CDR3 region is CASTDIAREKLFF. The DNA of the CDR3 is TGTGCCAGCACGGACATAGCTCGCGAAAAACTGTTTTTT.

The chain employs TRBV4-1 and TRBJ1-4, with D tentatively TRBD1 (5 bases). Per germline, CDR1 MGHRA and CDR2 YSYEKL. Between the trimmed V and J ends, which lost 4 bases and 3 bases, there was a span of 15 bases. This CDR3 contains 16 residues. CDR3 sequence: CASSPWGRAANEKLFF. The CDR3 region has the DNA TGCGCCAGCAGCCCTTGGGGGAGGGCAGCTAATGAAAAACTGTTTTTT.

The CDR3 nucleotides are TGTGCCAGTAGCAAGAGGGACGGTGGAGGTTATCAGCCCCAGCATTTT. This encodes CASSKRDGGGYQPQHF. V usage is TRBV19 and J usage is TRBJ1-5; tentatively, D is TRBD1 (5 bases). Germline CDR1 reads LNHDA; CDR2 reads SQIVND (reference sequence). The CDR3 has 16 residues. Trimming pared 6 bases from V and 5 bases from J, leaving 20 bases between.

The chain recombines TRBV11-2 with TRBJ2-5, with 9 bases fitting TRBD1. There are 15 residues in the CDR3. In germline, CDR1 is SGHAT, CDR2 FQNNGV. J lost 0 bases, V lost 1 base, and 0 bases had no gene match. This CDR3 reads CASSLGDRDQETQYF. The CDR3 DNA sequence: TGTGCCAGCAGCTTAGGGGACAGGGACCAAGAGACCCAGTACTTC.

The chain couples TRBV2 to TRBJ1-4; 10 bases map to TRBD1. V was pared by 4 bases and J by 7 bases, with 0 bases of the junction left unmatched. Germline assignment: CDR1 SNHLY and CDR2 FYNNEI. The CDR3 is 13 amino acids. CDR3 nucleotide sequence: TGTGCCAGCAGTGGACAGGGGGCTGAAAAACTGTTTTTT. Amino acids: CASSGQGAEKLFF.

V and J are TRBV7-9 and TRBJ2-3; D possibly matches TRBD1 or TRBD2 (5 bases each). Trimming pared 0 bases from V and 2 bases from J, leaving 12 bases between. This CDR3 has 16 amino acids. Germline values: CDR1 SEHNR, CDR2 FQNEAQ (reference sequence). Here the CDR3 DNA reads TGTGCCAGCAGCTTAGCGGGGGACCACCCCACAGATACGCAGTATTTT. Translated, it gives CASSLAGDHPTDTQYF.

Only a few counts were recorded for this clone. This chain joins TRBV6-6 and TRBJ2-7, with TRBD2 identical over 7 bases. CDR3 size: 13 residues. Losses at the gene ends were 6 bases for V and 3 bases for J; bases not matched to a gene: 5. Per germline, CDR1 MNHNY and CDR2 SVGAGI (reference sequence). DNA of the CDR3: TGTGCCAGCAGAAGCGGGACCTTCTACGAGCAGTACTTC. This gives the protein CASRSGTFYEQYF.

Of note for this clone: As the CDR3 is not closed by the conserved phenylalanine or tryptophan, this likely results from a read error. V usage is TRBV14 and J usage is TRBJ1-2, with TRBD1 identical over 8 bases. This CDR3 contains 14 residues. Unmatched junction bases numbered 9, after V lost 4 bases and J lost 8 bases. Germline lookup yields CDR1 SGHDN and CDR2 FVKESK. For the CDR3, the DNA is TGTGCCAGCAGCCGCGGACAGGGTTCTGGGGGCTACACCCTC. It is translated as CASSRGQGSGGYTL.